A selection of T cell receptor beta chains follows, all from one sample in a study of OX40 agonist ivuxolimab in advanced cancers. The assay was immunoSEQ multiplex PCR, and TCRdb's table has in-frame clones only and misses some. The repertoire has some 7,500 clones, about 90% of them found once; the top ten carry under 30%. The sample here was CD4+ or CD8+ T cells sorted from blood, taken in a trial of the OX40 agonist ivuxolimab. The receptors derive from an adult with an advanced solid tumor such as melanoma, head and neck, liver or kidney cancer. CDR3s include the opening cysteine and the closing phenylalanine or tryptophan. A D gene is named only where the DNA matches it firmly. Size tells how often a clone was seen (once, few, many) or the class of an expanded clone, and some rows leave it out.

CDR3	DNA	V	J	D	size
CASSFTPPAADTQYF	TGTGCCAGCAGTTTCACTCCCCCGGCCGCAGATACGCAGTATTTT	TRBV27	TRBJ2-3	.	.
CASPTSGVNTGELFF	TGTGCCAGCCCAACTAGCGGGGTGAACACCGGGGAGCTGTTTTTT	TRBV7-9	TRBJ2-2	TRBD2	.
CASSLGITGEQFF	TGTGCCAGCAGCCTTGGTATTACTGGAGAGCAGTTCTTC	TRBV14	TRBJ2-1	.	.
CASRPGVAEAFF	TGTGCCAGCAGACCTGGGGTGGCTGAAGCTTTCTTT	TRBV28	TRBJ1-1	.	.
CASSLLGQASSSYNEQFF	TGTGCCAGCAGTTTATTGGGACAGGCCTCTAGCTCCTACAATGAGCAGTTCTTC	TRBV28	TRBJ2-1	TRBD1	few
CASSLGWNTEAFF	TGTGCCAGCAGCTTGGGCTGGAACACTGAAGCTTTCTTT	TRBV5-6	TRBJ1-1	.	.
CASSLVDSEQYF	TGTGCCAGCAGCTTAGTAGACTCCGAGCAGTACTTC	TRBV7-9	TRBJ2-7	.	.
CASSQEPRPQETQYF	TGCGCCAGCAGCCAAGAGCCCCGGCCCCAAGAGACCCAGTACTTC	TRBV4-1	TRBJ2-5	.	.
CASRSGSGRIHEQYF	TGTGCCAGCAGGTCCGGGAGCGGGAGGATCCACGAGCAGTACTTC	TRBV27	TRBJ2-7	TRBD2	.
CASSSRTGKDGPTETQYF	TGTGCCAGCAGTTCGAGGACAGGGAAGGATGGTCCAACAGAGACCCAGTACTTC	TRBV28	TRBJ2-5	TRBD1	.
CAISDLGVFSGNTIYF	TGTGCCATCAGTGATCTGGGGGTCTTCTCTGGAAACACCATATATTTT	TRBV10-3	TRBJ1-3	.	.
CASSSLGLAGLYEQYF	TGTGCCAGCAGTTCTCTGGGACTAGCGGGTCTTTACGAGCAGTACTTC	TRBV27	TRBJ2-7	TRBD2	.
CASSLSDITNNEQFF	TGTGCCAGCAGCTTGTCGGATATAACTAACAATGAGCAGTTCTTC	TRBV5-4	TRBJ2-1	.	.
CAITVGGMNTEAFF	TGTGCCATCACCGTTGGTGGGATGAACACTGAAGCTTTCTTT	TRBV10-3	TRBJ1-1	.	.
CASSPGTSGYNEQFF	TGTGCCAGCAGCCCCGGGACTAGCGGCTACAATGAGCAGTTCTTC	TRBV7-3	TRBJ2-1	TRBD2	.
CSAREVLAFF	TGCAGTGCTAGAGAAGTGTTGGCTTTCTTT	TRBV20-1	TRBJ1-1	.	.
CASSLVSSSTDTQYF	TGTGCCAGCAGCTTAGTAAGTTCCAGCACAGATACGCAGTATTTT	TRBV7-9	TRBJ2-3	.	.
CATSGFGAYEQYF	TGTGCCACCAGCGGGTTTGGGGCCTACGAGCAGTACTTC	TRBV15	TRBJ2-7	.	.
CASSSTVYRTYSGANVLTF	TGTGCCAGCAGCTCCACCGTCTACCGCACCTACTCTGGGGCCAACGTCCTGACTTTC	TRBV7-9	TRBJ2-6	.	.
CASSLGGGAYEQYF	TGTGCCAGCAGCTTGGGCGGTGGAGCCTACGAGCAGTACTTC	TRBV7-6	TRBJ2-7	.	once
CASSSWTDNTEAFF	TGTGCCAGCAGTTCGTGGACGGACAACACTGAAGCTTTCTTT	TRBV27	TRBJ1-1	.	few
CASSPSSTGGVEQYF	TGTGCCAGCAGCCCCTCCTCCACGGGAGGGGTAGAGCAGTACTTC	TRBV7-8	TRBJ2-7	TRBD2	.
CASSHGWGYEQYF	TGTGCCAGCAGCCATGGATGGGGGTACGAGCAGTACTTC	TRBV14	TRBJ2-7	.	.
CASSLNGLASTTDTQYF	TGTGCCAGCAGCCTAAACGGACTAGCTTCTACCACAGATACGCAGTATTTT	TRBV7-3	TRBJ2-3	TRBD2	.
CASKNTGDGTEAFF	TGTGCCAGCAAAAATACAGGGGACGGGACTGAAGCTTTCTTT	TRBV6-4	TRBJ1-1	TRBD1	.
CSVVEREYEQYF	TGCAGCGTTGTAGAGCGGGAGTACGAGCAGTACTTC	TRBV29-1	TRBJ2-7	TRBD2	.
CASSQAGPTDTQYF	TGTGCCAGCAGCCAAGCGGGGCCCACAGATACGCAGTATTTT	TRBV7-6	TRBJ2-3	TRBD2	.
CASSAGTRPGHYSGNTIYF	TGTGCCAGCAGCGCCGGGACCCGACCCGGACATTACTCTGGAAACACCATATATTTT	TRBV9	TRBJ1-3	.	.
CASSIGAGGKATQETQYF	TGTGCCAGTAGTATTGGAGCAGGGGGGAAAGCAACGCAAGAGACCCAGTACTTC	TRBV19	TRBJ2-5	.	.
CASSQDYRTSGSTDTQYF	TGTGCCAGCAGCCAAGATTATAGGACTAGCGGTAGCACAGATACGCAGTATTTT	TRBV4-2	TRBJ2-3	TRBD2	medium-sized
CASSQQGFSNQPQHF	TGCGCCAGCAGCCAACAGGGTTTTAGCAATCAGCCCCAGCATTTT	TRBV4-1	TRBJ1-5	.	.
CASSYWGLAGYPDTQYF	TGTGCCAGCAGCTACTGGGGACTAGCGGGCTACCCGGATACGCAGTATTTT	TRBV7-9	TRBJ2-3	TRBD2	.
CASSDETHSTYEQYF	TGTGCCAGCAGTGATGAAACACATTCTACCTACGAGCAGTACTTC	TRBV25-1	TRBJ2-7	.	.
CASSLDLYYNEQFF	TGTGCCAGTAGTCTAGACCTTTACTACAATGAGCAGTTCTTC	TRBV19	TRBJ2-1	.	.
CASSGRGRGDGANVLTF	TGTGCCAGCAGCGGCAGGGGGCGGGGTGATGGGGCCAACGTCCTGACTTTC	TRBV7-9	TRBJ2-6	TRBD1	.
CASSQTFSYEQYF	TGTGCCAGCAGCCAAACATTCTCCTACGAGCAGTACTTC	TRBV7-2	TRBJ2-7	.	.
CAVGTSGITGELFF	TGTGCCGTGGGGACTAGCGGCATCACCGGGGAGCTGTTTTTT	TRBV6-5	TRBJ2-2	TRBD2	.
CASSWDRPSGANVLTF	TGTGCCAGCAGTTGGGACAGGCCCTCTGGGGCCAACGTCCTGACTTTC	TRBV28	TRBJ2-6	TRBD1	.
CASSEVRGSQETQYF	TGTGCCAGCAGTGAGGTCAGGGGCAGCCAAGAGACCCAGTACTTC	TRBV2	TRBJ2-5	.	.
CASSDTGLPLDTQYF	TGTGCCAGCAGTGACACAGGTCTCCCACTGGATACGCAGTATTTT	TRBV6-4	TRBJ2-3	.	few
CASGNPSSAFF	TGTGCCAGCGGGAACCCCAGCTCAGCTTTCTTT	TRBV9	TRBJ1-1	.	.
CASSRTAFTTEAFF	TGTGCCAGCAGTCGAACTGCCTTCACCACTGAAGCTTTCTTT	TRBV25-1	TRBJ1-1	.	.
CASSYDGRGTGELFF	TGTGCCAGCAGTTACGACGGGAGGGGCACCGGGGAGCTGTTTTTT	TRBV6-5	TRBJ2-2	TRBD2	.
CASRGSGGIDYEQYF	TGCGCCAGCAGGGGCAGCGGCGGGATAGACTACGAGCAGTACTTC	TRBV4-1	TRBJ2-7	.	.
CASSNSETGGTYEQYF	TGTGCCAGCAGCAATTCAGAGACAGGGGGCACCTACGAGCAGTACTTC	TRBV21-1	TRBJ2-7	.	.
CASSLGQGAYEQYF	TGTGCCAGCAGCTTGGGGCAGGGGGCCTACGAGCAGTACTTC	TRBV11-2	TRBJ2-7	TRBD1	.
CASSQRNSGNEQFF	TGCGCCAGCAGCCAACGTAATAGCGGCAATGAGCAGTTCTTC	TRBV4-1	TRBJ2-1	.	.
CASRGELRGEQYF	TGTGCCAGCAGAGGGGAACTCAGGGGCGAGCAGTACTTC	TRBV2	TRBJ2-7	.	.
CASSLASGEQYF	TGTGCCAGCAGCTTAGCTAGTGGAGAGCAGTACTTC	TRBV7-9	TRBJ2-7	.	.
CASSLQAGPTSAYSYEQYF	TGTGCCAGCAGCTTACAGGCGGGGCCGACTAGCGCATACTCCTACGAGCAGTACTTC	TRBV11-2	TRBJ2-7	TRBD2	.
CASSFRGTGAFYEQYF	TGTGCCAGCAGTTTCAGGGGGACAGGGGCCTTCTACGAGCAGTACTTC	TRBV28	TRBJ2-7	TRBD1	.
CASSLVSGAMLDQGVNTEAFF	TGCGCCAGCAGCTTGGTGTCGGGGGCCATGTTAGACCAGGGAGTGAACACTGAAGCTTTCTTT	TRBV5-1	TRBJ1-1	.	.
CASSELGHWDPSYNEQFF	TGTGCCAGCAGTGAACTTGGCCATTGGGACCCATCCTACAATGAGCAGTTCTTC	TRBV6-1	TRBJ2-1	.	.
CASSLDRRETQYF	TGTGCCAGCAGCTTAGACAGGAGGGAGACCCAGTACTTC	TRBV7-9	TRBJ2-5	.	once
CASSLGANQYF	TGTGCCAGCAGCTTAGGTGCGAATCAGTACTTC	TRBV7-6	TRBJ2-7	.	.